These 23 T cell receptor beta chains originate from one sample sequenced in a study of blood T cell repertoires in COVID-19. TCRdb's copy holds only in-frame clones and misses some; the assay was immunoSEQ multiplex PCR. The data contain tens of thousands of clones, 73% of them seen just once; the ten biggest clones take up about 17%. Sequences were obtained from peripheral blood. Every receptor here comes from a woman between 50 and 59 years old with active or convalescent COVID-19.

V and J are TRBV3-1 (or the pseudogene TRBV3-2) and TRBJ2-1; 11 bases are shared with TRBD2. The CDR3 is made up of 19 amino acids. Per germline, CDR1 LGHDT and CDR2 YNNKEL (reference sequence). The junction had 8 bases not matched to a gene; V was cut back by 1 base and J by 0 bases. CDR3 sequence: CASSQGGTSGSDSYNEQFF. The DNA of the CDR3 is TGTGCCAGCAGCCAAGGTGGGACTAGCGGATCAGACTCCTACAATGAGCAGTTCTTC.

In DNA form, the CDR3 reads TGTGCCACCAGTAGGGGGACAGGGGGTACAGATACGCAGTATTTT. Translated, it gives CATSRGTGGTDTQYF. V gene TRBV24-1 combines with J gene TRBJ2-3; 11 bases are a match to TRBD1. CDR1 is KGHDR and CDR2 is SFDVKD in the germline V gene. J gave up 3 bases and V 6 bases, and 4 bases lay outside the gene matches. This CDR3 has 15 amino acids.

This chain joins TRBV7-9 and TRBJ1-2; 8 bases line up with TRBD1. Per the germline V gene, CDR1 is SEHNR and CDR2 is FQNEAQ (reference sequence). This CDR3 comprises 14 residues. Trimming removed 5 bases from V and 4 bases from J; junction bases left unmatched: 6. The CDR3 is CASSPTGAGYGYTF. DNA for the CDR3: TGTGCCAGCAGCCCGACAGGGGCGGGCTATGGCTACACCTTC.

The chain recombines TRBV2 with TRBJ1-2, with D possibly TRBD1 on 5 matching bases. V dropped 2 bases and J dropped 7 bases, with 11 bases sitting between them. Germline V gives CDR1 SNHLY, CDR2 FYNNEI. The CDR3 spans 13 residues. The CDR3 coding sequence is TGTGCCAGCAGTGAAACCAGGGCCCCTGGCTACACCTTC. It translates to CASSETRAPGYTF. The variable domain in full, completed from reference TRBV2 and TRBJ1-2, reads EPEVTQTPSHQVTQMGQEVILRCVPISNHLYFYWYRQILGQKVEFLVSFYNNEISEKSEIFDDQFSVERPDGSNFTLKIRSTKLEDSAMYFCASSETRAPGYTFGSGTRLTVV.

The V gene is TRBV11-1, the J gene TRBJ2-7; the match to TRBD1 covers 9 bases. The CDR3 extends over 13 amino acids. Germline loops: CDR1 SGHAT, CDR2 FQDESV (reference sequence). V shed 4 bases and J 3 bases; nucleotides not matched to a gene: 1. CDR3 in DNA: TGTGCCAGCAGCTGGGACAGGGTCTACGAGCAGTACTTC. Translating gives CASSWDRVYEQYF.

The rearrangement joins TRBV7-6 to TRBJ1-2; TRBD1 matches at 7 bases. The CDR3 length is 15 residues. J gave up 4 bases and V 5 bases, and 10 bases lay outside the gene matches. CDR1 is SGHVS, CDR2 FNYEAQ, per germline. The CDR3 region is CASSQIPQGVYGYTF. CDR3 sequence (DNA): TGTGCCAGCAGCCAAATCCCTCAGGGGGTCTATGGCTACACCTTC.

The genes are TRBV10-1 and TRBJ2-3; D possibly corresponds to TRBD1 (6 bases). Germline loops: CDR1 WNHNN, CDR2 SYGVQD (reference sequence). CDR3 length equals 15 residues. Trimming took off 1 base at V and 0 bases at J, with 8 bases between the two ends. The CDR3 spells CASSEFTGSTDTQYF. The CDR3 bases are TGCGCCAGCAGTGAGTTTACAGGGAGCACAGATACGCAGTATTTT.

The rearrangement joins TRBV3-1 (or the pseudogene TRBV3-2) to TRBJ2-7, with D possibly TRBD1 on 5 matching bases. The CDR3 has 15 residues. In germline, CDR1 is LGHDT, CDR2 YNNKEL (reference sequence). The V end lost 1 base, the J end lost 2 bases, and 12 bases lay between the germline ends. CDR3 protein: CASSQGSRATYEQYF. For the CDR3, the DNA is TGTGCCAGCAGCCAAGGGTCCAGGGCCACCTACGAGCAGTACTTC.

The chain recombines TRBV6-1 with TRBJ2-7, with 10 bases matching TRBD2. This CDR3 has 17 residues. CDR1 is MNHNS, CDR2 SASEGT, per germline. With 4 bases clipped from V and 7 bases from J, the junction kept 16 bases outside the gene matches. This CDR3 is CASSALSGRALREEQYF. Here the CDR3 DNA reads TGTGCCAGCAGTGCCTTGAGCGGGAGGGCCCTACGTGAGGAGCAGTACTTC.

The chain has TRBV2 and TRBJ2-2, with TRBD1 matching over 7 bases. Trimming at V came to 6 bases and at J to 6 bases, leaving 7 bases not matched to a gene. There are 14 residues in the CDR3. CDR1 is SNHLY, CDR2 FYNNEI, per germline. CDR3 sequence: CASRGNRGAGELFF. Written as DNA, the CDR3 is TGTGCCAGCAGGGGAAACAGGGGAGCCGGGGAGCTGTTTTTT.

The chain combines TRBV14 with TRBJ1-2, with D uncertain. The CDR3 is 15 residues long. V was pared by 1 base and J by 3 bases, with 12 bases between. Germline CDR1 and CDR2: SGHDN and FVKESK. In nucleotides, the CDR3 is TGTGCCAGCAGCCAAGTTGAAGGAGCATACTATGGCTACACCTTC. As protein: CASSQVEGAYYGYTF.

The rearrangement links TRBV24-1 to TRBJ2-2; TRBD1 agrees at 10 bases. V dropped 9 bases and J dropped 3; count of bases not matched to a gene: 6. This CDR3 comprises 15 residues. The germline V gene encodes CDR1 KGHDR and CDR2 SFDVKD. The CDR3 sequence is CATSFGQGDTGELFF. CDR3 DNA: TGTGCCACCTCATTTGGACAGGGGGACACCGGGGAGCTGTTTTTT.

The CDR3 DNA reads TGTGCCAGCAGCCCCCGGGAGGGAGAATCACCCCTCCACTTT. It is translated as CASSPREGESPLHF. This chain links TRBV7-2 with TRBJ1-6; D uncertain. Germline loops: CDR1 SGHTA, CDR2 FQGNSA. V lost 5 bases and J 10 bases, leaving 15 bases between the germline ends. The CDR3 is made up of 14 amino acids.

This clone has just one count. This chain's CDR3 is CASSLGGTGELFF. CDR3 DNA sequence: TGTGCCAGCAGCCTAGGGGGCACCGGGGAGCTGTTTTTT. The chain links TRBV3-1 (or the pseudogene TRBV3-2) to TRBJ2-2, with D possibly TRBD1 on 6 matching bases. The germline V gene encodes CDR1 LGHDT and CDR2 YNNKEL (reference sequence). The CDR3 loop spans 13 amino acids. The ends were cut back, 4 bases at V and 4 bases at J, with 7 bases in the middle.

This clone was observed a few times. CDR3 residues: CASSSAWVAGLYNEQFF. DNA for the CDR3: TGTGCCAGCAGTTCCGCTTGGGTAGCGGGCCTTTACAATGAGCAGTTCTTC. The chain combines TRBV27 with TRBJ2-1; the match to TRBD2 covers 7 bases. Trimming removed 4 bases from V and 4 bases from J; junction bases left unmatched: 13. CDR1 and CDR2 (germline): MNHEY, SMNVEV (reference sequence). This CDR3 is built from 17 residues.

The chain recombines TRBV18 with TRBJ2-3; weak D call: TRBD1 (5 bases). The CDR3 totals 15 residues. The germline V and J ends were trimmed by 4 bases and 2 bases, with 13 bases remaining between them. Germline loops: CDR1 KGHSH, CDR2 LQKENI. The CDR3 sequence: CASSLSQEATDTQYF. The DNA of the CDR3 is TGTGCCAGCTCACTTTCACAGGAAGCCACAGATACGCAGTATTTT.

The J gene is TRBJ2-1, the V gene TRBV3-1 (or the pseudogene TRBV3-2); tentative D call: TRBD2 (6 bases). This CDR3 contains 12 residues. V lost 5 bases and J lost 11, with 13 bases in between. In germline, CDR1 is LGHDT, CDR2 YNNKEL (reference sequence). CDR3 DNA: TGTGCCAGCAGCTCGGTTAGCGGAAAGCAGTTCTTC. Its protein product is CASSSVSGKQFF.

This clone is a singleton in its sample. This chain links TRBV7-9 with TRBJ2-6; the D gene is possibly TRBD2 (5 bases). CDR3 length: 17 amino acids. Germline V CDR1 and CDR2: SEHNR, FQNEAQ (reference sequence). Trimming removed 3 bases from V and 2 bases from J, with 14 bases in between. The CDR3 loop reads CASSFPRESTGANVLTF. The DNA of the CDR3 is TGTGCCAGCAGCTTTCCACGGGAATCGACTGGGGCCAACGTCCTGACTTTC.

The sample holds many counts of this clone. This rearrangement joins TRBV5-1 to TRBJ1-2; 7 bases line up with TRBD1. The CDR3 runs 14 residues. V shed 7 bases, J shed 6 bases, and the junction held 12 bases outside the gene matches. The V gene's germline CDR1 is SGHRS and CDR2 YFSETQ. The CDR3 spells CASRPGQGGDGYTF. The CDR3 DNA sequence: TGCGCCAGCCGACCTGGCCAGGGGGGCGATGGCTACACCTTC.

This chain connects TRBV4-1 to TRBJ1-1, with a weak D call TRBD1 (6 bases). CDR1 and CDR2 from the germline V gene are MGHRA and YSYEKL. The CDR3 runs to 14 residues. Trimming removed 7 bases at V and 1 base at J, with 13 bases between. CDR3 amino acids: CASKVQGGNTEAFF. CDR3 nucleotide sequence: TGCGCCAGCAAGGTTCAAGGGGGGAACACTGAAGCTTTCTTT.

This clone was seen only a few times. This chain links TRBV6-5 with TRBJ2-1; 15 bases agree with TRBD2. The trim removed 4 bases at V and 7 bases at J, leaving 5 bases unmatched. Germline values: CDR1 MNHEY, CDR2 SVGAGI. The CDR3 has 16 amino acids. The CDR3 protein is CASSFGLAGGGNEQFF. Written as DNA, the CDR3 is TGTGCCAGCAGTTTTGGACTAGCGGGAGGGGGTAATGAGCAGTTCTTC.

This clone was picked up a small number of times. The gene calls are TRBV9 and TRBJ2-1; 9 nucleotides align to TRBD2. V was clipped by 4 bases and J by 10 bases; unmatched bases: 15. The CDR3 runs to 16 residues. Germline CDR1 SGDLS, CDR2 YYNGEE. CDR3 bases: TGTGCCAGCAGCCCAACGAGCGGGAGGAACTGGGGGGAGCAGTTCTTC. Protein product: CASSPTSGRNWGEQFF.

V and J are TRBV11-2 and TRBJ2-4; D is unclear. CDR1 and CDR2 (germline): SGHAT, FQNNGV. Trimming removed 1 base from V and 7 bases from J, with 8 bases in between. The CDR3 has 13 residues. CDR3 DNA: TGTGCCAGCAGCTTAGCAGGTCAGAACATTCAGTACTTC. It codes for CASSLAGQNIQYF. Supplemented by reference TRBV11-2 and TRBJ2-4, the full variable domain reads EAGVAQSPRYKIIEKRQSVAFWCNPISGHATLYWYQQILGQGPKLLIQFQNNGVVDDSQLPKDRFSAERLKGVDSTLKIQPAKLEDSAVYLCASSLAGQNIQYFGAGTRLSVL.